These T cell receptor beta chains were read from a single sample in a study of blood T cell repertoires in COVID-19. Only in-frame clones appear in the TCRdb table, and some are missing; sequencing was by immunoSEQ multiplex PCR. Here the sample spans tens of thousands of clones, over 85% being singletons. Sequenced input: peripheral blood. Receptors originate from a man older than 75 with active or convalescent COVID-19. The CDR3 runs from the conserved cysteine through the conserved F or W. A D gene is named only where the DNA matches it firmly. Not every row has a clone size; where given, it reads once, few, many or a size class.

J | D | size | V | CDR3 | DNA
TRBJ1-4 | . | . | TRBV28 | CASSFRPGGVGEKLFF | TGTGCCAGCAGTTTCAGGCCGGGGGGGGTAGGTGAAAAACTGTTTTTT
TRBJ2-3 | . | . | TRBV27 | CASSFRGLVTPDTQYF | TGTGCCAGCAGTTTTAGGGGACTCGTCACCCCGGATACGCAGTATTTT
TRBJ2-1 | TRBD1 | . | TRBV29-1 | CSVGTGNYNEQFF | TGCAGCGTTGGGACAGGGAACTACAATGAGCAGTTCTTC
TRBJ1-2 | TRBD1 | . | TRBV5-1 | CASSRDREDYGYTF | TGCGCCAGCAGCCGGGACAGGGAAGACTATGGCTACACCTTC
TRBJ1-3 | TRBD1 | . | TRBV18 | CASSGTGLSNSGNTIYF | TGTGCCAGCTCGGGGACAGGGTTGTCCAACTCTGGAAACACCATATATTTT
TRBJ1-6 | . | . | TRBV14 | CASSSSGGSPLHF | TGTGCCAGCAGCTCAAGCGGGGGCTCACCCCTCCACTTT
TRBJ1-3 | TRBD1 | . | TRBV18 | CASSPDRARNTIYF | TGTGCCAGCTCACCGGACAGGGCGAGAAACACCATATATTTT
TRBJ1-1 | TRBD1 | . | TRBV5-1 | CASSSGQGDTEAFF | TGCGCCAGCAGCTCGGGACAGGGGGACACTGAAGCTTTCTTT
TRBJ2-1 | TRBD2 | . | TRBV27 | CASSLRPRTSGGGEQFF | TGTGCCAGCAGTCTACGCCCCCGCACTAGCGGGGGAGGTGAGCAGTTCTTC
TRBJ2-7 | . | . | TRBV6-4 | CASRDPFQGGYEQYF | TGTGCCAGCAGGGATCCTTTCCAGGGCGGCTACGAGCAGTACTTC
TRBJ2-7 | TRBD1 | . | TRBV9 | CASSRQGDSYEQYF | TGTGCCAGCAGCCGACAGGGGGACTCCTACGAGCAGTACTTC
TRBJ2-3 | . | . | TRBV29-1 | CSVVEAGTDTQYF | TGCAGCGTTGTAGAAGCGGGCACAGATACGCAGTATTTT
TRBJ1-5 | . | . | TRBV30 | CAWSGAGISNQPQHF | TGTGCCTGGAGTGGAGCGGGTATAAGCAATCAGCCCCAGCATTTT
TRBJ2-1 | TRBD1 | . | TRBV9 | CASSVQGVAEQFF | TGTGCCAGCAGCGTCCAGGGGGTGGCTGAGCAGTTCTTC
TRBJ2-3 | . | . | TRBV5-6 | CASSLGLKSTDTQYF | TGTGCCAGCAGCTTGGGACTGAAGAGCACAGATACGCAGTATTTT
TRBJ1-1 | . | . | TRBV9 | CARGQFNTEAFF | TGTGCCAGGGGGCAGTTTAACACTGAAGCTTTCTTT
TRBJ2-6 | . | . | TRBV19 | CASKASGTGTTGANVLTF | TGTGCCAGTAAGGCGAGTGGAACAGGGACTACCGGGGCCAACGTCCTGACTTTC
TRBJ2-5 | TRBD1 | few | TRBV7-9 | CASSRRQGRKETQYF | TGTGCCAGCAGCCGTCGACAGGGACGCAAAGAGACCCAGTACTTC
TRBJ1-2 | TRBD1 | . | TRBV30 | CAWRVHGTGDGYTF | TGTGCCTGGAGGGTACACGGAACAGGGGATGGCTACACCTTC
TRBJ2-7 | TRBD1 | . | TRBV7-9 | CASSLARAQGAIHYEQYF | TGTGCCAGCAGCTTAGCGAGGGCGCAGGGGGCCATACATTACGAGCAGTACTTC
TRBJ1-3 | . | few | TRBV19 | CASSTRQGGSGNTIYF | TGTGCCAGTAGTACCCGGCAGGGCGGCTCTGGAAACACCATATATTTT
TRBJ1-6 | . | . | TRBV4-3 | CASSQDSLRGSSPLHF | TGCGCCAGCAGCCAAGATTCTCTTAGGGGTAGCTCACCCCTCCACTTT
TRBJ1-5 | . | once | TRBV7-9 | CASSLVQAYNQPQHF | TGTGCCAGCAGCTTAGTACAGGCATACAATCAGCCCCAGCATTTT
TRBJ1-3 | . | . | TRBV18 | CASSPPVNSGNTIYF | TGTGCCAGCTCACCGCCAGTAAACTCTGGAAACACCATATATTTT
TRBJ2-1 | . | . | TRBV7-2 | CASSLRTLIGRGDGEQFF | TGTGCCAGCAGCTTACGGACCCTTATCGGGAGAGGTGATGGTGAGCAGTTCTTC
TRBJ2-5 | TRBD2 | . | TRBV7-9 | CASSRAAGGGETQYF | TGTGCCAGCAGCAGGGCAGCGGGAGGTGGAGAGACCCAGTACTTC
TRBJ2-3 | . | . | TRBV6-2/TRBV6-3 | CASSADFTDTQYF | TGTGCCAGCAGTGCGGACTTCACAGATACGCAGTATTTT
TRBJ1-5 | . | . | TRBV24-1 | CATSTGVQPQHF | TGTGCCACCTCTACCGGGGTGCAGCCCCAGCATTTT
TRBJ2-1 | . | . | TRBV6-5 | CASSYLGAPKGNEQFF | TGTGCCAGCAGTTACCTGGGAGCCCCCAAGGGCAATGAGCAGTTCTTC